The sequence of this TCR beta chain was determined in a study of glioma-infiltrating T cells. The study's findings and limits: Gliomas, especially low-grade, showed above-expected tissue-blood divergence; non-neoplastic patients showed below. CDR3 overlap between tissue and blood was very small.

About this clonotype: What it recognizes is unknown.

The CDR3 runs to 11 residues. Trimming took off 10 bases at V and 3 bases at J, with 8 bases between the two ends. Germline CDR1 and CDR2: SNHLY and FYNNEI. Using RNA template, CDR3s of TCR alpha and beta were amplified with iRepertoire arm-PCR. For one-step reverse transcription and amplification, about 85-400 ng of tissue mRNA or PBMC total RNA was used. Each CDR3 protein gets one entry after TCRdb re-called the multiplex PCR reads with MiXCR. The sample carries roughly 200,000 distinct CDR3 sequences, approximately 40% recorded once. This clonotype was sampled from a human donor with low-grade glioma or glioblastoma, undergoing nonglioma brain surgery, or in good health (not recorded which). Sequenced: glioma tissue, nonneoplastic brain tissue, or PBMCs (not recorded which). This chain uses TRBV2 with TRBJ2-3; D gene unclear. The CDR3 spells CAITGTDTQYF. Here the CDR3 DNA reads TGTGCCATCACTGGGACAGATACGCAGTATTTT.